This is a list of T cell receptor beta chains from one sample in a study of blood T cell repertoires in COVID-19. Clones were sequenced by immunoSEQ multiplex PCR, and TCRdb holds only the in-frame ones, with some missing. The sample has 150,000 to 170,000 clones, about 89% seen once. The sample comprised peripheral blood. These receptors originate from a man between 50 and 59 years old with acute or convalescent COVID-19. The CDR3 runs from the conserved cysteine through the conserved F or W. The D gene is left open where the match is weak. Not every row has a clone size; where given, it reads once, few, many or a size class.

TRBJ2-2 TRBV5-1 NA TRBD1 CASSLGTGNTGELFF TGCGCCAGCAGCTTGGGGACAGGGAACACCGGGGAGCTGTTTTTT
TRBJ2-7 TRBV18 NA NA CASSPVGGATYEQYF TGTGCCAGCTCACCCGTCGGGGGAGCGACCTACGAGCAGTACTTC
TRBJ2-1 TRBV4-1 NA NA CASSQRDGPGPEQFF TGCGCCAGCAGCCAGAGGGATGGCCCCGGGCCTGAGCAGTTCTTC
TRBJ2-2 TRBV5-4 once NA CASSRGQLDTGELFF TGTGCCAGCAGCCGTGGACAGTTAGACACCGGGGAGCTGTTTTTT
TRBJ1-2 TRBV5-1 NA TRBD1 CASSLGPDRVGGYTF TGCGCCAGCAGCTTGGGACCCGACAGGGTCGGTGGCTACACCTTC
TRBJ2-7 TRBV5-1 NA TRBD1 CASRLMTGPYEQYF TGCGCCAGCAGACTTATGACAGGGCCCTACGAGCAGTACTTC
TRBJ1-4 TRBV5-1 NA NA CASSPGTATNEKLFF TGCGCCAGCAGCCCCGGTACGGCAACTAATGAAAAACTGTTTTTT
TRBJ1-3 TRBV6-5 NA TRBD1 CASSWGDRGFENTIYF TGTGCCAGCAGTTGGGGGGACAGGGGGTTTGAAAACACCATATATTTT
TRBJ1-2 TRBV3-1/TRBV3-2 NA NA CASSQDPGQGYGYTF TGTGCCAGCAGCCAAGATCCGGGCCAGGGCTATGGCTACACCTTC
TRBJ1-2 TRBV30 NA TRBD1 CAWRGQAYGYTF TGTGCCTGGAGGGGACAGGCCTATGGCTACACCTTC
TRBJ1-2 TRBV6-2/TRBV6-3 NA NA CASSWGDGYTF TGTGCCAGCAGTTGGGGGGATGGCTACACCTTC
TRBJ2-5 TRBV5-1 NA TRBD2 CASSLVPAGGQETQYF TGCGCCAGCAGCTTGGTACCAGCGGGAGGACAAGAGACCCAGTACTTC
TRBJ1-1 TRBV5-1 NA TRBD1 CASSSGQGVIEAFF TGCGCCAGCAGCTCGGGACAGGGGGTAATTGAAGCTTTCTTT
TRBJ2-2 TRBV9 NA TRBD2 CASSPRRSGGEETGELFF TGTGCCAGCAGCCCTCGACGTAGCGGGGGGGAGGAGACCGGGGAGCTGTTTTTT
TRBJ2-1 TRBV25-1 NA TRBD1 CASSASGTGFNEQFF TGTGCCAGCAGTGCCTCCGGGACAGGGTTTAATGAGCAGTTCTTC
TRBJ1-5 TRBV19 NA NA CASNRGGSARSNQPQHF TGTGCCAGTAATAGGGGAGGCTCCGCGCGGAGCAATCAGCCCCAGCATTTT
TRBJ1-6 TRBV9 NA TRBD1 CASSLGEGQGGSPLHF TGTGCCAGCAGCCTCGGAGAGGGACAGGGCGGTTCACCCCTCCACTTT
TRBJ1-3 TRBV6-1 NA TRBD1 CASSEDGTGGGNTIYF TGTGCCAGCAGTGAAGACGGGACAGGGGGGGGAAACACCATATATTTT
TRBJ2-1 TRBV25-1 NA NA CASTGLQSYNEQFF TGTGCCAGCACGGGACTCCAGTCCTACAATGAGCAGTTCTTC
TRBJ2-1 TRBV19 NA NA CASAKTTRNIEQFF TGTGCCAGTGCGAAGACGACTAGAAATATTGAGCAGTTCTTC
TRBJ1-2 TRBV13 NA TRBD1 CASSGRTGGGYTF TGTGCCAGCAGCGGCAGGACAGGTGGTGGCTACACCTTC
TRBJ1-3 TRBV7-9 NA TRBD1 CASSYGQGFGNTIYF TGTGCCAGCAGCTACGGACAGGGTTTTGGAAACACCATATATTTT
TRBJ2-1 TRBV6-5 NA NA CASSYSRQGYNEQFF TGTGCCAGCAGTTACTCAAGGCAGGGCTACAATGAGCAGTTCTTC
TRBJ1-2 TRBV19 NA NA CASSGQFNYGYTF TGTGCCAGTAGTGGCCAATTTAACTATGGCTACACCTTC